Detailed here is one T cell receptor beta chain. The data were taken from a study of shared clonotypes between healthy human individuals. Libraries were prepared by immunoSEQ multiplex PCR; TCRdb keeps only in-frame clonotypes and omits some of them. The sample records around 750,000 clones, approximately 79% being singletons. The sequencing input was memory CD4+ T cells sorted from blood. The subset here: CD45RA-negative fraction. The source of this sequence is a woman between 25 and 40 years old in good health.

DNA for the CDR3: TGTGCCAGCAGTGAACAGGGTGTTATCGACGAGCAGTACTTC. Its protein product is CASSEQGVIDEQYF. The chain combines TRBV6-1 with TRBJ2-7, with D perhaps TRBD1 (5 bases). Trimming shortened V by 2 bases and J by 5 bases, and 13 bases separated the two germline ends. Germline-derived CDR1 and CDR2 are MNHNS and SASEGT. The CDR3 consists of 14 residues.